This T cell receptor (beta chain) was recorded in a study of blood T cell repertoires in COVID-19. Study summary: Sources were T cells, B-cell-depleted T cells, or PBMCs; the material itself was cDNA or gDNA.

Profiling relied on immunoSEQ multiplex PCR, and the TCRdb table lists in-frame clones only, not all of them. This sample yields 200,000 to 250,000 clones, of which about 84% are seen a single time; under 4.5% belongs to the top ten. Losses at the gene ends were 8 bases for V and 8 bases for J; bases not matched to a gene: 8. This CDR3 is 13 amino acids long. Per germline, CDR1 GTSNPN and CDR2 SVGIG (reference sequence). Participants were aged 18 to 89 years, lived in 24 US areas, and enrolled virtually. This clone was seen once. Material: PBMCs or T cells enriched from blood (not recorded which). The chain employs TRBV30 and TRBJ1-6; 8 nucleotides line up with TRBD1. The receptor's source is a man between 25 and 39 years old with acute COVID-19. The CDR3 here is CAGMTGVDSPLHF. CDR3 DNA sequence: TGTGCCGGAATGACAGGGGTAGATTCACCCCTCCACTTT.